These 29 T cell receptor beta chains originate from one sample sequenced in a study of cytomegalovirus exposure and HLA in healthy donors. Researchers ran the PCR with 60 Vbeta and 13 Jbeta primers. Clones were read by immunoSEQ multiplex PCR, and TCRdb kept only the in-frame ones, dropping some. The sample carries under 130,000 clones, roughly 79% recorded once. Sequenced: PBMCs. These receptor sequences come from a middle-aged man in good health and CMV-seronegative.

The chain uses TRBV10-1 and TRBJ2-7; D may be TRBD1 (5 bases). Germline V CDR1 and CDR2: WNHNN, SYGVQD (reference sequence). V gave up 5 bases and J gave up 3 bases, with 20 bases separating them. The CDR3 length is 16 residues. Here the CDR3 reads CASSRQGRKEIYEQYF. The CDR3 region has the DNA TGCGCCAGCAGTCGTCAGGGAAGGAAAGAGATCTACGAGCAGTACTTC.

V usage is TRBV29-1 and J usage is TRBJ2-7, with 7 bases identical to TRBD1. The V gene end was trimmed by 4 bases and the J gene end by 3 bases; junction bases not matched to a gene: 3. Germline V gene data show CDR1 as SQVTM and CDR2 as ANQGSEA. The CDR3 length is 12 residues. This chain's CDR3 is CSVGQGDYEQYF. The CDR3, as DNA: TGCAGCGTTGGGCAGGGGGACTACGAGCAGTACTTC.

The chain recombines TRBV27 with TRBJ2-5; 10 nucleotides align to TRBD2. With V trimmed by 2 bases and J by 7 bases, 7 bases remained unmatched. Germline CDR1 and CDR2: MNHEY and SMNVEV (reference sequence). The CDR3 has 15 residues. As DNA, the CDR3 is TGTGCCAGCAGTTTAACTAGCGGGATGGGTTGGACCCAGTACTTC. Its translation is CASSLTSGMGWTQYF.

V gene TRBV19 combines with J gene TRBJ1-6; D is uncertain. V lost 10 bases to trimming and J lost 7 bases, with 14 bases between them. The CDR3 consists of 13 residues. CDR1 LNHDA and CDR2 SQIVND come from the germline V gene (reference sequence). CDR3 protein: CATSEASNSPLHF. Written as DNA, the CDR3 is TGTGCCACGAGCGAAGCGTCGAATTCACCCCTCCACTTT.

This sequence joins TRBV10-3 and TRBJ1-1; tentatively, D is TRBD1 (6 bases). Germline-derived CDR1 and CDR2 are ENHRY and SYGVKD. Trimming took off 4 bases at V and 5 bases at J, with 11 bases between the two ends. This CDR3 has 13 residues. The CDR3 loop reads CAISGQGSTEAFF. CDR3 coding DNA: TGTGCCATCAGTGGGCAGGGGTCTACTGAAGCTTTCTTT.

The V and J genes are TRBV27 and TRBJ1-5; TRBD1 matches at 7 bases. Germline lookup yields CDR1 MNHEY and CDR2 SMNVEV (reference sequence). With V trimmed by 8 bases and J by 4 bases, 8 bases remained unmatched. There are 14 residues in the CDR3. The CDR3 DNA reads TGTGCCAGCGGGCAGGGGGAGTGGAATCAGCCCCAGCATTTT. Protein: CASGQGEWNQPQHF.

The rearrangement links TRBV5-6 to TRBJ1-5, with D possibly TRBD1 on 6 matching bases. The germline V and J ends were trimmed by 0 bases and 0 bases, with 7 bases remaining between them. CDR1 SGHDT and CDR2 YYEEEE come from the germline V gene. There are 15 residues in the CDR3. The CDR3 DNA reads TGTGCCAGCAGCTTGGGACAGGTTAGCAATCAGCCCCAGCATTTT. It specifies CASSLGQVSNQPQHF.

There are a few counts of this clone. The chain employs TRBV28 and TRBJ1-2; the D gene is possibly TRBD1 (6 bases). Germline V gene lookup returns CDR1 MDHEN and CDR2 SYDVKM. The CDR3 consists of 13 residues. V lost 2 bases to trimming and J lost 8 bases, with 12 bases between them. For the CDR3, the DNA is TGTGCCAGCAGTTTAACAGGGCAGCGGGGCTACACCTTC. It specifies CASSLTGQRGYTF.

This rearrangement joins TRBV28 to TRBJ2-1; tentatively, D is TRBD2 (7 bases). CDR3 length equals 14 residues. Germline V gene lookup returns CDR1 MDHEN and CDR2 SYDVKM. V was clipped by 8 bases and J by 7 bases, with 18 bases between them. The DNA of the CDR3 is TGTGCCAGCCAAGACGGGGGGCGAACGAATGAGCAGTTCTTC. This translates into CASQDGGRTNEQFF.

The CDR3 DNA is TGCGCCAGCAGCTCCCGGTACCAAGAGACCCAGTACTTC. It is translated as CASSSRYQETQYF. The chain carries TRBV5-1 and TRBJ2-5, with D uncertain. CDR3 length: 13 amino acids. The germline V and J ends were trimmed by 3 bases and 0 bases, with 6 bases remaining between them. CDR1 is SGHRS and CDR2 is YFSETQ in the germline V gene. Together with reference TRBV5-1 and TRBJ2-5, the CDR3 gives the full variable domain: KAGVTQTPRYLIKTRGQQVTLSCSPISGHRSVSWYQQTPGQGLQFLFEYFSETQRNKGNFPGRFSGRQFSNSRSEMNVSTLELGDSALYLCASSSRYQETQYFGPGTRLLVL.

The rearrangement uses TRBV5-1 and TRBJ2-5; 12 bases are a match to TRBD1. This CDR3 spans 17 amino acids. Germline V CDR1 and CDR2: SGHRS, YFSETQ. V was pared by 3 bases and J by 5 bases, with 11 bases of the junction left unmatched. The CDR3, as DNA: TGCGCCAGCAGCTCCGGGACAGGGGGCGCAAGTTTTGAGACCCAGTACTTC. This sequence encodes CASSSGTGGASFETQYF.

This chain uses TRBV29-1 with TRBJ2-5, with D possibly being TRBD2 (6 bases). The CDR3 loop spans 15 amino acids. The ends were cut back, 4 bases at V and 2 bases at J, with 17 bases in the middle. Germline values: CDR1 SQVTM, CDR2 ANQGSEA. The CDR3 sequence is CSVGGTGAVQETQYF. The CDR3 nucleotides read TGCAGCGTTGGGGGAACGGGAGCGGTACAAGAGACCCAGTACTTC.

The chain is built from TRBV4-2 and TRBJ1-6, with 7 bases that match TRBD1. Germline V gene lookup returns CDR1 LGHNA and CDR2 YNFKEQ. V lost 3 bases to trimming and J lost 0 bases; unmatched junction nucleotides: 5. The length of the CDR3 is 17 residues. As DNA, the CDR3 is TGTGCCAGCAGCCAGGACAGGAGAAGCTCCTATAATTCACCCCTCCACTTT. Encoded protein: CASSQDRRSSYNSPLHF.

This sequence joins TRBV28 and TRBJ1-3; D gene unclear. V shed 4 bases and J shed 4 bases, with 8 bases lying between them. Germline V lookup: CDR1 MDHEN, CDR2 SYDVKM. The CDR3 runs to 13 residues. CDR3 sequence (DNA): TGTGCCAGCAGTTCCCCGGTAGGAAACACCATATATTTT. It is translated as CASSSPVGNTIYF.

The chain links TRBV13 to TRBJ1-2; 7 bases fit TRBD1. V lost 0 bases to trimming and J lost 2 bases; unmatched junction nucleotides: 6. The CDR3 contains 16 residues. Germline loops: CDR1 PRHDT, CDR2 FYEKMQ (reference sequence). The CDR3 DNA reads TGTGCCAGCAGCTTAGGGACAGGGAGTGGAAACTATGGCTACACCTTC. It codes for CASSLGTGSGNYGYTF.

This chain joins TRBV19 and TRBJ1-2, with a weak D call TRBD1 (5 bases). The germline V and J ends were trimmed by 2 bases and 6 bases, with 10 bases remaining between them. The CDR3 has 13 residues. The germline V gene has CDR1 LNHDA and CDR2 SQIVND (reference sequence). The CDR3 DNA reads as TGTGCCAGTAGTATATTAGGGGTTGATGGCTACACCTTC. This encodes CASSILGVDGYTF.

This clone appeared a few times. The chain has TRBV5-1 and TRBJ2-5; maybe TRBD1 (5 bases). In germline, CDR1 is SGHRS, CDR2 YFSETQ. This CDR3 contains 14 residues. Deletions cut 0 bases from V and 5 bases from J, with 11 bases between. CDR3 protein: CASSLGGGVETQYF. The CDR3 DNA is TGCGCCAGCAGCTTGGGGGGCGGAGTGGAGACCCAGTACTTC.

The chain uses TRBV2 and TRBJ1-4; 7 bases map to TRBD1. The ends lost 3 bases at V and 3 bases at J; junction bases unmatched: 4. The V gene's germline CDR1 is SNHLY and CDR2 FYNNEI. The CDR3 contains 15 residues. CDR3 sequence: CASSDIDRANEKLFF. The CDR3 DNA is TGTGCCAGCAGTGATATAGACAGGGCTAATGAAAAACTGTTTTTT.

The chain is built from TRBV9 and TRBJ1-2; the D is unclear. CDR1 and CDR2 from the germline V gene are SGDLS and YYNGEE. The CDR3 consists of 14 residues. The V end was cut by 0 bases, the J end by 7 bases, with 13 bases between. The DNA for the CDR3 is TGTGCCAGCAGCGTAGTTCCGGGGTCGGCTGGCTACACCTTC. Its protein product is CASSVVPGSAGYTF.

The rearrangement joins TRBV5-1 to TRBJ2-7, with 9 bases identical to TRBD1. The CDR3 is made up of 20 amino acids. Trimming removed 0 bases from V and 2 bases from J; junction bases left unmatched: 18. Germline loops: CDR1 SGHRS, CDR2 YFSETQ. CDR3 sequence reads: CASSLVAPGTGILTAYEQYF. DNA of the CDR3: TGCGCCAGCAGCTTGGTAGCCCCCGGGACAGGGATCCTTACTGCCTACGAGCAGTACTTC.

A few counts support this clone. The chain combines TRBV12-5 with TRBJ2-7, with 7 bases fitting TRBD1. Germline V lookup: CDR1 LGHNT, CDR2 FRNRAP. With 4 bases clipped from V and 0 bases from J, the junction kept 6 bases outside the gene matches. The CDR3 is 15 residues long. CDR3 sequence reads: CASGSWDSYSYEQYF. DNA for the CDR3: TGTGCTAGTGGTTCCTGGGACAGCTACTCCTACGAGCAGTACTTC. Full variable domain (missing parts from reference TRBV12-5 and TRBJ2-7): DARVTQTPRHKVTEMGQEVTMRCQPILGHNTVFWYRQTMMQGLELLAYFRNRAPLDDSGMPKDRFSAEMPDATLATLKIQPSEPRDSAVYFCASGSWDSYSYEQYFGPGTRLTVT.

This clone has a handful of counts. CDR3 in amino acids: CASRPGGSNTDTQYF. For the CDR3, the DNA is TGTGCCAGCAGGCCGGGCGGGAGTAACACAGATACGCAGTATTTT. V gene TRBV6-5 combines with J gene TRBJ2-3; the match to TRBD2 covers 7 bases. The CDR3 is 15 residues long. V shed 6 bases and J 2 bases; nucleotides not matched to a gene: 8. Germline loops: CDR1 MNHEY, CDR2 SVGAGI.

This clone has just a few counts. The chain joins TRBV5-6 to TRBJ2-2, with TRBD2 identical over 8 bases. Germline trimming cut 5 bases from V and 5 bases from J; bases unmatched to any gene: 8. CDR1 and CDR2 (germline): SGHDT, YYEEEE. This CDR3 contains 15 residues. The CDR3 region is CASRKRERTTGELFF. The CDR3 nucleotides read TGTGCCAGCAGGAAGCGGGAGAGAACGACCGGGGAGCTGTTTTTT. Drawing the rest from reference TRBV5-6 and TRBJ2-2, the complete variable domain is DAGVTQSPTHLIKTRGQQVTLRCSPKSGHDTVSWYQQALGQGPQFIFQYYEEEERQRGNFPDRFSGHQFPNYSSELNVNALLLGDSALYLCASRKRERTTGELFFGEGSRLTVL.

This chain uses TRBV5-6 with TRBJ1-5, with 7 bases matching TRBD1. CDR1 and CDR2 from the germline V gene are SGHDT and YYEEEE. The CDR3 contains 14 residues. V gave up 3 bases and J gave up 4 bases; unmatched junction bases: 4. CDR3: CASSWTGSNQPQHF. The DNA for the CDR3 is TGTGCCAGCAGCTGGACAGGTTCTAATCAGCCCCAGCATTTT.

V and J are TRBV4-1 and TRBJ2-7; 7 nucleotides line up with TRBD2. Per the germline V gene, CDR1 is MGHRA and CDR2 is YSYEKL. With 0 bases clipped from V and 1 base from J, the junction kept 6 bases outside the gene matches. The CDR3 runs 16 residues. Here the CDR3 reads CASSQDVLALSYEQYF. In nucleotides, the CDR3 is TGCGCCAGCAGCCAAGATGTACTAGCGCTTTCCTACGAGCAGTACTTC.

V usage is TRBV30 and J usage is TRBJ2-5; 8 nucleotides agree with TRBD1. CDR1 GTSNPN and CDR2 SVGIG come from the germline V gene (reference sequence). Unmatched junction bases numbered 7, after V lost 5 bases and J lost 5 bases. The CDR3 is 13 residues long. The CDR3 DNA follows: TGTGCCTGGCAGACAGGGGCCGGGGAGACCCAGTACTTC. The encoded protein is CAWQTGAGETQYF.

In its sample, this clone was seen once. This rearrangement joins TRBV5-5 to TRBJ1-5; 9 nucleotides align to TRBD1. In germline, CDR1 is SGHKS, CDR2 YYEKEE (reference sequence). This CDR3 comprises 19 residues. The V gene end was trimmed by 5 bases and the J gene end by 3 bases; junction bases not matched to a gene: 18. The CDR3 loop reads CASRGGTGTGLGYNQPQHF. CDR3 sequence (DNA): TGTGCCAGCAGGGGGGGGACAGGGACCGGATTGGGATACAATCAGCCCCAGCATTTT.

The chain combines TRBV6-5 with TRBJ2-1; 11 positions match TRBD1. The CDR3 runs to 12 residues. J lost 6 bases, V lost 8 bases, and 0 bases had no gene match. Germline V gene sequence: CDR1 MNHEY, CDR2 SVGAGI. CDR3 coding DNA: TGTGCCAGCGGGACAGGGGGCAATGAGCAGTTCTTC. Translated: CASGTGGNEQFF.

The V and J genes are TRBV5-4 and TRBJ1-5; D gene unclear. CDR1 is SGHNT and CDR2 is YYREEE in the germline V gene (reference sequence). Trimming pared 0 bases from V and 8 bases from J, leaving 9 bases between. CDR3 size: 13 residues. The CDR3 bases are TGTGCCAGCAGCTTGGCCTTGGGAGAGCCCCAGCATTTT. Translated, it gives CASSLALGEPQHF.